This T cell receptor (beta chain) was sequenced in a study of blood T cell repertoires in COVID-19 (dated by TCRdb to 2018 to 2021). With regard to the full study: The collaborator samples originated in the United States, Italy and Spain and spanned the acute and convalescent phases of COVID-19. The material from the prospective study consisted of cDNA or gDNA derived from T cells, B-cell-depleted T cells, or PBMCs. Deeply sampled blood TCRbeta repertoires from subjects exposed to, actively infected with, or recovered from COVID-19 were included in the dataset. The repertoires were released in a freely available public database meant as a resource for research on the immune response to SARS-CoV-2. The samples were drawn from two sources: the first 160 participants of the ongoing ImmuneRACE study, and over 950 subjects contributed by 6 global collaborators. The sample metadata nearly always contained a de-identified subject ID, COVID-19 status, age in years and sex. Where available, HLA class I and class II types were taken from metadata supplied by the sample provider and were not determined by assay-based typing.

TCRbeta CDR3 regions were amplified from genomic DNA by means of the immunoSEQ Assay, a bias-controlled multiplex PCR. As for the original processing: Nucleated cell counts per sample were estimated from amplification of reference gene primers within the assay. To quantify the absolute abundance of each unique TCRbeta CDR3 rearrangement, sequence reads were collapsed and filtered. For each sample, productive Simpson clonality was calculated as the square root of Simpson's diversity index over productive rearrangements. The immuneACCESS repertoire file appears here via TCRdb, limited to in-frame rearrangements. These files lack a portion of the clones; in checked studies, under half of the deficit traces to unresolved V genes, and the cause of the others is not known. The V and J calls and clone size were taken over from that table, and D and trimming were inferred from the DNA. A total of 200,000 to 300,000 clones appear in this sample, roughly 80% of them only once. Jointly, the top ten make up just under 6.5% of the sample.

Here V drops 4 bases and J drops 0 bases, and the junction holds 5 bases not matched to any gene. The germline V gene supplies CDR1 SGHRS and CDR2 YFSETQ. The CDR3 contains 16 residues, cysteine and phenylalanine counted. The retained sequence is limited to the CDR3, 48 bases, with the frame set at the first base. What the authors observed across the whole study: The amount of clinical and demographic metadata varied by source and participant and was provided uncurated.

Whole blood was collected in K2EDTA tubes by collaborating institutions according to the institutions' own protocols. For TCRbeta analysis, collaborator samples were shipped as frozen whole blood, as isolated PBMCs, or as DNA extracted from either sample type. This clone showed up just once. The antigen it recognizes is unknown. It has no much larger one-base neighbor in the sample; base qualities were not kept. The clonotype comes from a woman aged 60-70 years with active or convalescent COVID-19. Sequenced: peripheral blood. The rearrangement joined TRBV5-1 to TRBJ2-2; TRBD1 agrees with 8 junctional bases. The DNA reads as follows: TGCGCCAGCAGCCTAACGGGACAGGCGAACACCGGGGAGCTGTTTTTT. This sequence encodes CASSLTGQANTGELFF.